The rows below give T cell receptor beta chains drawn from one sample of a study of shared clonotypes between healthy human individuals. TCRdb's table, derived via immunoSEQ multiplex PCR, lists solely in-frame clones and lacks some. The sample lists over a million clones, roughly 96% occurring once. The source material was naive CD4+ T cells sorted from blood. These receptors originate from a young man in good health. Each CDR3 is given with its conserved first and last residue. Fields, in order: clone size, V gene, D gene, J gene, CDR3 DNA, CDR3 protein. The D gene is left open where the match is weak. Clone size is given for some rows only: seen once, a few or many times, or a class if the clone is expanded.

size: once; V: TRBV11-2; D: NA; J: TRBJ2-3; DNA: TGTGCCAGCAGCTTAGGTAGCCAGAATACGCAGTATTTT; CDR3: CASSLGSQNTQYF
size: NA; V: TRBV5-5; D: NA; J: TRBJ2-7; DNA: TGTGCCAGCAGCGGAGAAGGGTATTGGGGCGAGCAGTACTTC; CDR3: CASSGEGYWGEQYF
size: NA; V: TRBV5-1; D: NA; J: TRBJ1-5; DNA: TGCGCCAGCAGCTTGGACCCCCGACATAGCAATCAGCCCCAGCATTTT; CDR3: CASSLDPRHSNQPQHF
size: once; V: TRBV19; D: NA; J: TRBJ2-1; DNA: TGTGCCAGTAGTTTCCAGGGCGTTGAGCAGTTCTTC; CDR3: CASSFQGVEQFF
size: NA; V: TRBV14; D: NA; J: TRBJ2-1; DNA: TGTGCCAGCAGCCAAGATCTGCGGGGTGAGCAGTTCTTC; CDR3: CASSQDLRGEQFF
size: NA; V: TRBV18; D: NA; J: TRBJ1-5; DNA: TGTGCCAGCTCACCACTGAGGGGGACCAATCAGCCCCAGCATTTT; CDR3: CASSPLRGTNQPQHF
size: NA; V: TRBV18; D: NA; J: TRBJ2-3; DNA: TGTGCCAGCTCACCAACGGCAGGCACAGATACGCAGTATTTT; CDR3: CASSPTAGTDTQYF
size: NA; V: TRBV27; D: NA; J: TRBJ1-5; DNA: TGTGCCAGCAGTTGGCAGGGAAGACAGCCCCAGCATTTT; CDR3: CASSWQGRQPQHF
size: NA; V: TRBV6-5; D: TRBD1; J: TRBJ2-5; DNA: TGTGCCAGCCGAAGGGCAGGGGGAGAGACCCAGTACTTC; CDR3: CASRRAGGETQYF
size: NA; V: TRBV27; D: NA; J: TRBJ1-1; DNA: TGTGCCAGCGGGAGGCGACGAGGGGGGAACACTGAAGCTTTCTTT; CDR3: CASGRRRGGNTEAFF
size: NA; V: TRBV2; D: NA; J: TRBJ1-1; DNA: TGTGCCAGCAGTGCCGATCTGGGGCGGCCTGAAGCTTTCTTT; CDR3: CASSADLGRPEAFF
size: NA; V: TRBV6-1; D: NA; J: TRBJ2-7; DNA: TGTGCCAGCAGTGGGGTAGAGCAGATCTTCTACGAGCAGTACTTC; CDR3: CASSGVEQIFYEQYF
size: NA; V: TRBV5-1; D: TRBD1; J: TRBJ2-7; DNA: TGCGCCAGCAGTTTGCAGGGGACAGGGTCCTACGAGCAGTACTTC; CDR3: CASSLQGTGSYEQYF
size: NA; V: TRBV4-2; D: NA; J: TRBJ2-7; DNA: TGTGCCAGCAGCCAAGATATCTCCTACGAGCAGTACTTC; CDR3: CASSQDISYEQYF
size: NA; V: TRBV9; D: NA; J: TRBJ1-3; DNA: TGTGCCAGCAGAGGCGTCTCTGGAAACACCATATATTTT; CDR3: CASRGVSGNTIYF
size: NA; V: TRBV11-1; D: NA; J: TRBJ2-1; DNA: TGTGCCAGCAGCTTATCTCCCCACGGGGCATACAATGAGCAGTTCTTC; CDR3: CASSLSPHGAYNEQFF
size: NA; V: TRBV7-8; D: NA; J: TRBJ2-1; DNA: TGTGCCAGCAGCCCTCACAGGGACTACCTCAATGAGCAGTTCTTC; CDR3: CASSPHRDYLNEQFF
size: few; V: TRBV6-5; D: NA; J: TRBJ1-1; DNA: TGTGCCAGCAGGGGGAACACTGAAGCTTTCTTT; CDR3: CASRGNTEAFF
size: NA; V: TRBV27; D: NA; J: TRBJ2-6; DNA: TGTGCCAGCAGTTTATTCTCTGGGGCCAACGTCCTGACTTTC; CDR3: CASSLFSGANVLTF
size: NA; V: TRBV5-4; D: TRBD2; J: TRBJ2-7; DNA: TGTGCCAGCAGCTTCGGGACTAGCGGCTACGAGCAGTACTTC; CDR3: CASSFGTSGYEQYF
size: NA; V: TRBV28; D: TRBD2; J: TRBJ2-1; DNA: TGTGCCAGCAGCCCTGGACTAGCGGGAGTGGGGTACAATGAGCAGTTCTTC; CDR3: CASSPGLAGVGYNEQFF
size: NA; V: TRBV5-1; D: NA; J: TRBJ2-3; DNA: TGCGCCAGCAGCTTTAGCGGAAGCACAGATACGCAGTATTTT; CDR3: CASSFSGSTDTQYF
size: once; V: TRBV4-1; D: TRBD2; J: TRBJ2-5; DNA: TGCGCCAGCAGTGGGGGGTTGACTAGCGGGAGACAAGAGACCCAGTACTTC; CDR3: CASSGGLTSGRQETQYF
size: NA; V: TRBV7-3; D: NA; J: TRBJ2-5; DNA: TGTGCCAGCAGCTTGTCCGAGCAAGAGACCCAGTACTTC; CDR3: CASSLSEQETQYF
size: NA; V: TRBV27; D: TRBD2; J: TRBJ2-3; DNA: TGTGCCAGCAGTTTCTCGGCGGGAGGGCCTAGCACAGATACGCAGTATTTT; CDR3: CASSFSAGGPSTDTQYF
size: NA; V: TRBV5-5; D: NA; J: TRBJ2-3; DNA: TGTGCCAGCAGCTTCTTCCGCGGGGAGACGCAGTATTTT; CDR3: CASSFFRGETQYF
size: once; V: TRBV12-5; D: NA; J: TRBJ1-1; DNA: TGTGCTAGTGGTTTGCAACCAGGGCGCACTGAAGCTTTCTTT; CDR3: CASGLQPGRTEAFF
size: NA; V: TRBV4-1; D: NA; J: TRBJ1-3; DNA: TGCGCCAGCAGCCAAGAAGGAAACGGAAACACCATATATTTT; CDR3: CASSQEGNGNTIYF
size: NA; V: TRBV28; D: NA; J: TRBJ1-2; DNA: TGTGCCAGCAGTGGTACCATCGGGCAGTATGGCTACACCTTC; CDR3: CASSGTIGQYGYTF
size: NA; V: TRBV11-2; D: NA; J: TRBJ2-1; DNA: TGTGCCAGCAGCTTAGATCCCTGGGGGGTCTCCTACAATGAGCAGTTCTTC; CDR3: CASSLDPWGVSYNEQFF
size: NA; V: TRBV27; D: TRBD1; J: TRBJ2-6; DNA: TGTGCCAGCAGACTCGGGACAGGGAACTCTGGGGCCAACGTCCTGACTTTC; CDR3: CASRLGTGNSGANVLTF
size: NA; V: TRBV5-8; D: NA; J: TRBJ1-5; DNA: TGTGCCAGCAGCTTGGTGTCGTGGGGCGGGCAGCCCCAGCATTTT; CDR3: CASSLVSWGGQPQHF
size: once; V: TRBV5-4; D: TRBD2; J: TRBJ2-7; DNA: TGTGCCAGCAGAACAGCGGGAGGCACCTACGAGCAGTACTTC; CDR3: CASRTAGGTYEQYF
size: NA; V: TRBV6-4; D: TRBD2; J: TRBJ2-7; DNA: TGTGCCAGCGCCCCGACTAGCGGGGTGGAATACGAGCAGTACTTC; CDR3: CASAPTSGVEYEQYF
size: NA; V: TRBV5-1; D: NA; J: TRBJ2-3; DNA: TGCGCCAGCAGCTTGATCCCCCGGGATACGCAGTATTTT; CDR3: CASSLIPRDTQYF
size: NA; V: TRBV15; D: NA; J: TRBJ2-1; DNA: TGTGCCACCAGCAGGGGAGGATTAGCAGGTGGGGAGCAGTTCTTC; CDR3: CATSRGGLAGGEQFF
size: once; V: TRBV10-2; D: NA; J: TRBJ2-2; DNA: TGCGCCAGCAGAATTAGCCTCTACACCGGGGAGCTGTTTTTT; CDR3: CASRISLYTGELFF
size: NA; V: TRBV6-4; D: TRBD2; J: TRBJ2-3; DNA: TGTGCCAGCAGTCCCAATACGGTTAGCGGGAGAGCGACAGATACGCAGTATTTT; CDR3: CASSPNTVSGRATDTQYF
size: NA; V: TRBV6-1; D: NA; J: TRBJ2-5; DNA: TGTGCCAGCGGAGTGGTGTCCCAAGGGACCCAGTACTTC; CDR3: CASGVVSQGTQYF
size: NA; V: TRBV11-2; D: NA; J: TRBJ2-1; DNA: TGTGCCAGCAGCTTTCAGCTCGTCGGGCAGTTCTTC; CDR3: CASSFQLVGQFF
size: NA; V: TRBV5-1; D: TRBD2; J: TRBJ2-7; DNA: TGCGCCAGCAGCCCCGGGACTAGCGGGAGAGTCTACGAGCAGTACTTC; CDR3: CASSPGTSGRVYEQYF
size: NA; V: TRBV5-1; D: TRBD1; J: TRBJ1-2; DNA: TGCGCCAGCAGCCCAGGGGGATCCGGCTATGGCTACACCTTC; CDR3: CASSPGGSGYGYTF
size: NA; V: TRBV7-2; D: NA; J: TRBJ2-1; DNA: TGTGCCAGCAGCTCAATAGCGTCACACAATGAGCAGTTCTTC; CDR3: CASSSIASHNEQFF
size: NA; V: TRBV11-3; D: NA; J: TRBJ2-5; DNA: TGTGCCAGCAGCCGAAACCAAGAGACCCAGTACTTC; CDR3: CASSRNQETQYF
size: NA; V: TRBV5-6; D: NA; J: TRBJ2-2; DNA: TGTGCCAGCAGATGGAGGGGTTCCGGGGAGCTGTTTTTT; CDR3: CASRWRGSGELFF
size: NA; V: TRBV29-1; D: TRBD2; J: TRBJ2-1; DNA: TGCAGCGTTGCAAGCGGGAGCGAGCAGTTCTTC; CDR3: CSVASGSEQFF
size: NA; V: TRBV20-1; D: NA; J: TRBJ2-5; DNA: TGCAGTGCTGGAACTAAAGAGACCCAGTACTTC; CDR3: CSAGTKETQYF
size: NA; V: TRBV18; D: TRBD1; J: TRBJ2-2; DNA: TGTGCCAGCTCACCAACCGGAGGGACAGGAAACACCGGGGAGCTGTTTTTT; CDR3: CASSPTGGTGNTGELFF
size: NA; V: TRBV4-1; D: TRBD1; J: TRBJ2-1; DNA: TGCGCCAGCAGACGTGACCCGGGACAGGGTCATGAGCAGTTCTTC; CDR3: CASRRDPGQGHEQFF
size: NA; V: TRBV28; D: TRBD1; J: TRBJ1-3; DNA: TGTGCCAGCAGAACGATCCGGGACAGCTCTGGAAACACCATATATTTT; CDR3: CASRTIRDSSGNTIYF
size: NA; V: TRBV14; D: NA; J: TRBJ2-1; DNA: TGTGCCAGCAGCCAAAGACTCTCCTACAATGAGCAGTTCTTC; CDR3: CASSQRLSYNEQFF
size: NA; V: TRBV7-2; D: TRBD1; J: TRBJ2-7; DNA: TGTGCCAGCACCCGACAGGGCCACGAGCAGTACTTC; CDR3: CASTRQGHEQYF
size: NA; V: TRBV5-6; D: NA; J: TRBJ2-1; DNA: TGTGCCAGCAGCTTGAGGCTAGGAGGGAATGAGCAGTTCTTC; CDR3: CASSLRLGGNEQFF
size: NA; V: TRBV29-1; D: NA; J: TRBJ2-7; DNA: TGCAGCGTTGGGTTTAAGAGGGGCGAGCAGTACTTC; CDR3: CSVGFKRGEQYF
size: NA; V: TRBV30; D: TRBD1; J: TRBJ1-2; DNA: TGTGCCTGGAGGTGGGGACAGGGGCTGAGGGGCTACACCTTC; CDR3: CAWRWGQGLRGYTF